Listed below are T cell receptor beta chains from one sample, sequenced in a study of a mutant IDH1 vaccine in newly diagnosed glioma. Some clones are missing from TCRdb's copy, which holds only in-frame ones; the method was immunoSEQ multiplex PCR. Counted here are about 68,000 clones, 70% to 80% occurring once; the ten biggest clones make up 8.2%. The material sequenced was PBMCs, taken from a glioma patient treated with radiotherapy, temozolomide or both. The receptor source for this set is a man between 50 and 59 years old with glioma. Each CDR3 is given with its conserved first and last residue. A D gene is named only where the DNA matches it firmly. Size is omitted from some rows. Given values are once, few, many or a class for expanded clones.

TGTGCCAGCAGCCTAGACACGAGCTCCTACGAGCAGTACTTC,CASSLDTSSYEQYF,.,.,TRBJ2-7,TRBV7-2
TGTGCCTGGAGTCGGACTAGCTCCTACAATGAGCAGTTCTTC,CAWSRTSSYNEQFF,.,TRBD2,TRBJ2-1,TRBV30
TGTGCCAGCAGCCCCGGACCAGGGACTAATGAAAAACTGTTTTTT,CASSPGPGTNEKLFF,.,.,TRBJ1-4,TRBV6-1
TGTGCCAGCAGCGCTACTAGCGGGGGAATAGATACGCAGTATTTT,CASSATSGGIDTQYF,once,TRBD2,TRBJ2-3,TRBV9
TGTGCCACCAGCAGAGACAAGCCGTATAGCAATCAGCCCCAGCATTTT,CATSRDKPYSNQPQHF,.,.,TRBJ1-5,TRBV15
TGTGCCAGCAGTTCCTCCAGCAGCGGGATCGGGAATGAGCAGTTCTTC,CASSSSSSGIGNEQFF,once,TRBD2,TRBJ2-1,TRBV2
TGTGCCAGCAGCTCGGACAGGGGGAAGGAGACCCAGTACTTC,CASSSDRGKETQYF,.,TRBD1,TRBJ2-5,TRBV7-9
TGTGCCAGTAGTATAGGGCAGGGTGCGTACGAGCAGTACTTC,CASSIGQGAYEQYF,.,.,TRBJ2-7,TRBV19
TGTGCCAGCAGCAAATTTGGGGTCTCGAAATACTTAGCCAAAAACATTCAGTACTTC,CASSKFGVSKYLAKNIQYF,.,.,TRBJ2-4,TRBV21-1
TGTGCCAGCAGCGTGGGGACAGGGGGCACTGAAGCTTTCTTT,CASSVGTGGTEAFF,few,TRBD1,TRBJ1-1,TRBV9
TGCGCCAGCAGCTTGGCTCAGGGGGCGCCGAGTGAGCAGTTCTTC,CASSLAQGAPSEQFF,.,TRBD1,TRBJ2-1,TRBV5-1
TGTGCCAGCAGCCCTAGAACCGGGGGGGGCCTAAGCAATCAGCCCCAGCATTTT,CASSPRTGGGLSNQPQHF,few,.,TRBJ1-5,TRBV4-2
TGTGCCACCCGGGCTCTAGGGGAAAAACTGTTTTTT,CATRALGEKLFF,medium-sized,.,TRBJ1-4,TRBV15
TGTGCCAGCAGTCGGGGGGCCTACGAGCAGTACTTC,CASSRGAYEQYF,.,TRBD2,TRBJ2-7,TRBV6-6
TGTGCCAGCACAAGGGGGGTTGGGGAAAAACTGTTTTTT,CASTRGVGEKLFF,.,.,TRBJ1-4,TRBV27
TGCGCCAGCAGCCCCTCGACAGGTTATGAAAAACTGTTTTTT,CASSPSTGYEKLFF,.,.,TRBJ1-4,TRBV4-3
TGCAGCGTGGTTCTCCGGACAGGGCCGCGGGAGACCCAGTACTTC,CSVVLRTGPRETQYF,.,TRBD1,TRBJ2-5,TRBV29-1
TGTGCCAGCAGTTACTCGGCTGGACGGATGAACACTGAAGCTTTCTTT,CASSYSAGRMNTEAFF,.,.,TRBJ1-1,TRBV6-5
TGTGCCAGCAGCGCCGAAGGAGGGGGCCTGACGAGGGGCTACACCTTC,CASSAEGGGLTRGYTF,.,TRBD1,TRBJ1-2,TRBV9
TGTGCCAGCAGCTCCTCCGGGTACGAGCAGTACTTC,CASSSSGYEQYF,.,.,TRBJ2-7,TRBV7-2
TGTGCCAGCAGCGTCCCTAGCGGGCTCGAGCAGTACTTC,CASSVPSGLEQYF,few,TRBD2,TRBJ2-7,TRBV9
TGCGCCAGCAGCCAAGCGGGGGGAAGTTACAATGAGCAGTTCTTC,CASSQAGGSYNEQFF,once,TRBD2,TRBJ2-1,TRBV4-1
TGTGCCATCAGTGACAGCGGCGACTATGGCTACACCTTC,CAISDSGDYGYTF,.,.,TRBJ1-2,TRBV10-3
TGTGCCATCAGTGACCAGAACACTGAAGCTTTCTTT,CAISDQNTEAFF,.,.,TRBJ1-1,TRBV10-3
TGTGCAGGGGGGGGCAGTGCCAAAAACATTCAGTACTTC,CAGGGSAKNIQYF,.,.,TRBJ2-4,TRBV5-6
TGCGCCAGCAGCTTGGGTTCCATGAGCTCCTACGAGCAGTACTTC,CASSLGSMSSYEQYF,.,.,TRBJ2-7,TRBV5-1
TGTGCCTGTGGACAGTCGTCCAATCAGCCCCAGCATTTT,CACGQSSNQPQHF,few,.,TRBJ1-5,TRBV30
TGTGCCAGCAGCTTAGCAGGTCAGCCCCAGCATTTT,CASSLAGQPQHF,.,.,TRBJ1-5,TRBV7-8
TGTGCCAGCAGCTTGGGGAACTATAATTCACCCCTCCACTTT,CASSLGNYNSPLHF,.,.,TRBJ1-6,TRBV5-4
TGTGCCAGCAGCGTCGGGGTAAATCAGCCCCAGCATTTT,CASSVGVNQPQHF,.,.,TRBJ1-5,TRBV9
TGTGCCAGCAGCCCTCGGACAGGGGGGGTTGAGACCTATGGCTACACCTTC,CASSPRTGGVETYGYTF,few,TRBD1,TRBJ1-2,TRBV4-2
TGTGCCAGCAAGAAGACTCCTGCCCCAGGGCAGTATTTT,CASKKTPAPGQYF,.,.,TRBJ2-3,TRBV6-1
TGTGCCAGCAGCGGACGACAGCGGTCCTACGAGCAGTACTTC,CASSGRQRSYEQYF,few,.,TRBJ2-7,TRBV5-5
TGTGCCAGCAGCTTGGCCCCTAGGAACACTGAAGCTTTCTTT,CASSLAPRNTEAFF,.,.,TRBJ1-1,TRBV11-2
TGTGCCAGCAGTCAGGGGAAAGGCAATCAGCCCCAGCATTTT,CASSQGKGNQPQHF,.,.,TRBJ1-5,TRBV27
TGTGCCAGCAGGGACAGGGGTTATAGCAATCAGCCCCAGCATTTT,CASRDRGYSNQPQHF,.,TRBD1,TRBJ1-5,TRBV6-5
TGTGCCTGCCACCTAGGGGGGACAGGATTTTTATATGGCTACACCTTC,CACHLGGTGFLYGYTF,once,TRBD1,TRBJ1-2,TRBV30
TGTGCCAGCAGTTTTAGAATTGTCCCGGGACAGGGTTGGAGCTCCTACGAGCAGTACTTC,CASSFRIVPGQGWSSYEQYF,.,TRBD1,TRBJ2-7,TRBV27